This T cell receptor (beta chain) was observed in a study of CD8+ T cells in alopecia areata. Overall study: Administration of oral tofacitinib to treated patients was at 5 to 10 mg twice daily. Regarding the study as a whole: Treatment with tofacitinib significantly lowered scalp clonality and reduced expanded CD8+ clones among the top 100. Clarity of TCR sharing across patients fell short of that in mice, possibly HLA-related.

This clone was recorded once. What it binds is not known. Reverse transcribed after extraction, RNA yielded cDNA as the sequencing template. Sequenced by immunoSEQ multiplex PCR; TCRdb stores in-frame clones only, minus some. The sample contains about 220,000 clones, about three fifths of which appear only once. There are 14 residues in the CDR3. The V segment lost 8 bases and the J segment 2 bases; nucleotides outside the gene matches: 7. Germline CDR1 reads MNHEY; CDR2 reads SVGAGI. Noted treatment: oral pan-JAK inhibitor, 5-10 mg twice daily. Sequences were derived from CD4+ T cells sorted from blood, sampled at week 4, from a patient treated with tofacitinib. The genes are TRBV6-5 and TRBJ1-2; 8 bases are a match to TRBD1. This clonotype was sampled from a human donor with alopecia areata. The CDR3 region is CASGPTGVNYGYTF. For the CDR3, the DNA is TGTGCCAGCGGTCCGACAGGGGTGAACTATGGCTACACCTTC.